Given below is one T cell receptor (beta chain) in context. Its antigen is not yet known. There are no base qualities to consult, and no much larger clone falls within one base. A patient counted as having stable hyperthyroidism if there was no progression to ophthalmopathy within 18 months of follow-up. Hyperthyroidism patients were newly diagnosed, with disease duration under 2 months, and aged 18 to 65 years. Patients were excluded if they had other autoimmune diseases, uncontrolled infections, pregnancy or lactation. Diagnosis relied on clinical symptoms, serum thyroxine, TRAb, thyroid ultrasound and orbital computed tomography. Ficoll-Paque density gradient centrifugation was used to isolate PBMCs from around 10 ml of fresh peripheral blood. Total RNA was extracted using Trizol reagent, and RNA quality was checked on an Agilent 2100 Bioanalyzer. CDR1 is given as MGHRA and CDR2 as YSYEKL, both from the germline V gene. Compared with germline, V lacks 3 bases and J lacks 0 bases; bases without a gene match: 8. CDR3 length: 16 amino acids, cysteine to phenylalanine. Solely the CDR3 DNA is kept, with 48 bases framed from the first base.

These data originate in a study of Graves' ophthalmopathy and Graves' hyperthyroidism (dated 2018 in TCRdb). In terms of the full investigation: Peripheral blood was collected at initial diagnosis, before any treatment. An independent validation cohort was composed of some 19 hyperthyroidism patients and about 16 patients who later progressed from hyperthyroidism to ophthalmopathy. The study used signatures of the TCR beta repertoire to tell Graves' ophthalmopathy apart from Graves' hyperthyroidism and to predict which patients would progress to ophthalmopathy. In total, approximately 130 blood samples were TCR-sequenced: under 45 ophthalmopathy, under 85 hyperthyroidism and some 17 hyperthyroidism-to-ophthalmopathy patients. In over 5 hyperthyroidism patients, the T-cell repertoires found in thyroid tissue were compared with those found in blood. To explore V-J signatures that distinguish ophthalmopathy from hyperthyroidism, a discovery set of 100 patients was enrolled, made up of more than 40 with ophthalmopathy and 55 to 65 with stable hyperthyroidism. The approximately 100 discovery patients were randomly split 7:3 into training and test sets. Following sample collection, hyperthyroidism patients were given methimazole at a starting dose of 30 mg daily, and ophthalmopathy patients were given high-dose intravenous methylprednisolone. What the work shows at the level of the full study, not this receptor alone: Ophthalmopathy was separated from stable hyperthyroidism by the 13-signature model with roughly 87% sensitivity and around 81% specificity in cross-validation and with 80%/75% in the test set. In validation, the model predicted ophthalmopathy progression with about 64% sensitivity and roughly 78% specificity; roughly 11 predicted patients were CT-confirmed with GO in a median of 6.5 months. No statistical method was used to set the sample size in advance, and the investigators knew which group each participant was assigned to. Among expanded thyroid clonotypes with frequency above 0.001, most also showed up in blood, which suggests that blood repertoires may reflect the thyroid immune response.

TCR beta CDR3 regions were amplified from RNA transcripts for repertoire sequencing. The first round of RT-PCR was done with HTBI primers and the Qiagen OneStep RT-PCR kit, and was followed by a second round of multiplex PCR, then size selection and purification. Libraries were sequenced on an Illumina HiSeq2000 using paired-end 100 bp reads. As for the authors' bioinformatics: SOAPnuke was used for read processing, and reads with adapters, uncalled bases, a mean Phred below 15, or no exact constant-primer or identifier match were discarded. High-quality paired reads were merged with COPE v1.2.5. Unique nucleotide sequences were defined as clonotypes and aligned to IMGT TRB V, D and J references using MiTCR v1.1. The analysis was limited to V-J combinations with a frequency above 0.0001, which together covered roughly 99% of the repertoires. A TCR clonal expansion and chaos score per V-J combination was defined as the ratio of F50 clonal expansion to chaos observed in the TCRdist matrix. Welch's t-statistics and random forest were used to narrow the features down to more than 10 V-J combinations, which were then fed into a naive Bayes classifier. The Morisita-Horn index was used to measure how similar the thyroid and blood repertoires were. TCRdb cleaned the public reads at Q25 with fastp, built clones with MiXCR and kept in-frame beta chains. Each record represents a unique CDR3 protein, reported with the most common genes and DNA among its rows. These V and J calls derive from TCRdb rather than the authors' analysis. The sample contains over 500,000 distinct CDR3 sequences, around a fifth of them found a single time. The ten largest account for around 6.5% of the sample.

This chain joins TRBV4-1 to TRBJ2-7, with 7 bases matching TRBD1. Sequencing used peripheral blood. The sequence derives from a woman under 30 with stable Graves' hyperthyroidism. Some clones in this sample may be carry-over from other donors' samples. Donor details come from another sample of the same person, matched by shared clones. The CDR3 is CASSHGPTGYSYEQYF. The nucleotides are TGCGCCAGCAGCCATGGGCCGACAGGGTACTCCTACGAGCAGTACTTC.